This T cell receptor beta chain was identified during a study of blood T cell repertoires in COVID-19. The V gene's germline CDR1 is MGHRA and CDR2 YSYEKL. There are 15 residues in the CDR3. V lost 1 base to trimming and J lost 0 bases, with 9 bases between them. The repertoire was sequenced with immunoSEQ multiplex PCR; TCRdb's copy has only in-frame clones and lacks some. Seen here are just over 60,000 clones, about four fifths observed once, and the top ten hold 15% to 25%. V is TRBV4-1 and J is TRBJ1-1; D is uncertain. The receptor comes from a man between 25 and 39 years old with COVID-19, enrolled during active disease. Sequences were obtained from peripheral blood. CDR3 nucleotides: TGCGCCAGCAGCCAAGGGTCAGGAATGAACACTGAAGCTTTCTTT. It is translated as CASSQGSGMNTEAFF.